The 17 T cell receptor beta chains below were found in one sample sequenced in a study of shared clonotypes between healthy human individuals (dated by TCRdb to the early 2020s). CD8 naive samples were obtained by positive selection for CCR7 among CD45RO-negative cells, yielding a CD45RA+CCR7+ population from which TemRA cells were excluded. The method behind the library was the immunoSEQ multiplex PCR assay. In its TCRdb copy, this immuneACCESS table keeps in-frame sequences only and misses some clones. Where compared with another copy, unresolved V genes explain less than half of these, and the others have no known cause. The sample has some 2.1 million clones on record, about 95% of them singletons. 0.9% to 1.4% of the sample lies in the top ten. The material sequenced was naive CD8+ T cells sorted from blood. The cell subset or site label of this sample denotes: CD45RA+CCR7+. Receptors originate from a man aged 18 to 29 in good health.

This chain uses TRBV2 with TRBJ2-3, with D possibly TRBD2 on 5 matching bases. This CDR3 region has 18 residues. The V end was cut by 6 bases, the J end by 2 bases, with 24 bases between. Germline CDR1 reads SNHLY; CDR2 reads FYNNEI. The CDR3 coding sequence is TGTGCCAGCAGCGGCCTCACTAATTTAGCGCCTAACACAGATACGCAGTATTTT. Translating it yields CASSGLTNLAPNTDTQYF.

This clone was recorded only once. The chain links TRBV2 to TRBJ2-5; D call uncertain. The CDR3 has 13 amino acids. Germline-derived CDR1 and CDR2 are SNHLY and FYNNEI. Trimming stripped 9 bases from V and 0 bases from J, with 11 bases between. CDR3 DNA sequence: TGTGCCAGGGACGGTGAGAACCAAGAGACCCAGTACTTC. It encodes CARDGENQETQYF.

The chain recombines TRBV4-1 with TRBJ1-2, with 8 bases fitting TRBD1. The germline gives CDR1 MGHRA, CDR2 YSYEKL. This CDR3 region has 15 residues. Trimming took 1 base from V and 6 from J; bases not matched to a gene: 7. CDR3 loop: CASSQAQGAFHGYTF. The DNA for the CDR3 is TGCGCCAGCAGCCAAGCTCAGGGGGCGTTCCATGGCTACACCTTC.

J is TRBJ1-1 and V is TRBV28; 7 bases map to TRBD1. The V gene end was trimmed by 7 bases and the J gene end by 5 bases; junction bases not matched to a gene: 13. Germline V gene sequence: CDR1 MDHEN, CDR2 SYDVKM. The CDR3 extends over 15 amino acids. The CDR3 nucleotides read TGTGCCAGCATTCGGACAGGACCCGTGGGGACTGAAGCTTTCTTT. Translated: CASIRTGPVGTEAFF.

The CDR3 DNA follows: TGTGCCAGCAGCTACGGACAGGCGGGTGGGGATACGCAGTATTTT. It specifies CASSYGQAGGDTQYF. This chain joins TRBV5-8 and TRBJ2-3; 7 bases are a match to TRBD1. CDR3 length: 15 residues. After removal of 3 bases from V and 6 bases from J, the junction contained 10 bases not matched to a gene. CDR1 is SGHTS and CDR2 is YDEGEE in the germline V gene.

The chain joins TRBV9 to TRBJ1-3; D call uncertain. The CDR3 sequence is 13 residues long. With 3 bases removed from V and 4 bases from J, the gap between germline ends came to 8 bases. Looked up from germline, CDR1 is SGDLS and CDR2 is YYNGEE. CDR3 bases: TGTGCCAGCAGCGGAGTCGACGGAAACACCATATATTTT. Encoded protein: CASSGVDGNTIYF.

V gene TRBV19 combines with J gene TRBJ2-7, with D possibly being TRBD2 (6 bases). Germline values: CDR1 LNHDA, CDR2 SQIVND (reference sequence). Trimming removed 1 base at V and 3 bases at J, with 10 bases between. The CDR3 consists of 14 residues. CDR3 sequence: CASSIGGTRYEQYF. In DNA, the CDR3 is TGTGCCAGTAGTATAGGCGGGACTCGCTACGAGCAGTACTTC.

J is TRBJ2-3 and V is TRBV6-1, with 12 bases fitting TRBD2. In germline, CDR1 is MNHNS, CDR2 SASEGT. The ends lost 2 bases at V and 2 bases at J; junction bases unmatched: 5. The CDR3 sequence is 17 residues long. CDR3 DNA: TGTGCCAGCAGTGAAAGACTAGCGGGGGACCCCACAGATACGCAGTATTTT. As protein: CASSERLAGDPTDTQYF.

The chain uses TRBV18 and TRBJ1-2; TRBD1 agrees at 7 bases. Germline V gene lookup returns CDR1 KGHSH and CDR2 LQKENI. The CDR3 totals 17 residues. V lost 2 bases, J lost 6 bases, and 15 bases stayed unmatched. CDR3 nucleotides: TGTGCCAGCTCACCAGTCTTCGGTTCTACAGGGGAGGATGGCTACACCTTC. This gives the protein CASSPVFGSTGEDGYTF. The full variable domain, completed using reference TRBV18 and TRBJ1-2, is NAGVMQNPRHLVRRRGQEARLRCSPMKGHSHVYWYRQLPEEGLKFMVYLQKENIIDESGMPKERFSAEFPKEGPSILRIQQVVRGDSAAYFCASSPVFGSTGEDGYTFGSGTRLTVV.

The CDR3 spells CASSVEGMEKETQYF. CDR3 bases: TGTGCCAGCAGCGTAGAGGGGATGGAGAAGGAGACCCAGTACTTC. This rearrangement joins TRBV9 to TRBJ2-5; D may be TRBD1 (5 bases). The V and J ends lost 0 bases and 5 bases respectively, with 14 bases between them. Germline CDR1 and CDR2: SGDLS and YYNGEE. The CDR3 consists of 15 residues. Using reference TRBV9 and TRBJ2-5 for the parts outside the CDR3, the full variable domain is DSGVTQTPKHLITATGQRVTLRCSPRSGDLSVYWYQQSLDQGLQFLIQYYNGEERAKGNILERFSAQQFPDLHSELNLSSLELGDSALYFCASSVEGMEKETQYFGPGTRLLVL.

The V call is TRBV6-1, the J call TRBJ2-1; TRBD2 aligns across 7 bases. The CDR3 is made up of 17 amino acids. V shed 1 base, J shed 2 bases, and the junction held 8 bases outside the gene matches. Germline V gene sequence: CDR1 MNHNS, CDR2 SASEGT. CDR3 sequence (DNA): TGTGCCAGCAGTGAAGATGGGGGAGGGCCGGCCTACAATGAGCAGTTCTTC. Its protein product is CASSEDGGGPAYNEQFF.

This clone was seen a single time. The V call is TRBV28, the J call TRBJ2-1; 7 nucleotides line up with TRBD2. Trimming removed 4 bases from V and 6 bases from J; junction bases left unmatched: 0. Germline CDR1 and CDR2: MDHEN and SYDVKM. This CDR3 is 12 amino acids long. The CDR3, as DNA: TGTGCCAGCAGTTGGGGGGGCAATGAGCAGTTCTTC. Its protein product is CASSWGGNEQFF.

The rearrangement uses TRBV18 and TRBJ2-1; 8 bases are a match to TRBD2. This CDR3 has 19 residues. V shed 0 bases and J 12 bases; nucleotides not matched to a gene: 22. The germline V gene encodes CDR1 KGHSH and CDR2 LQKENI. The CDR3 reads CASSPPSGTSGHISMRQFF. The DNA of the CDR3 is TGTGCCAGCTCACCACCGAGCGGCACTAGCGGACACATCTCAATGAGGCAGTTCTTC.

The table lists this clone with a count of one. This rearrangement joins TRBV29-1 to TRBJ2-3, with D possibly being TRBD2 (7 bases). CDR3 length equals 13 residues. Germline CDR1 and CDR2: SQVTM and ANQGSEA. The V end lost 6 bases, the J end lost 2 bases, and 12 bases lay between the germline ends. The CDR3 DNA sequence: TGCAGCGTGGGAGGGGGGGACACAGATACGCAGTATTTT. Protein sequence: CSVGGGDTDTQYF.

The rearrangement links TRBV10-3 to TRBJ2-3; D not resolved. V gave up 6 bases and J gave up 2 bases, with 15 bases separating them. Germline lookup yields CDR1 ENHRY and CDR2 SYGVKD. The CDR3 loop spans 15 amino acids. Here the CDR3 reads CAISVSALNTDTQYF. The CDR3 DNA reads as TGTGCCATCAGCGTGTCAGCCCTCAACACAGATACGCAGTATTTT.

With regard to this clone: The sample contains more than one DNA sequence encoding this CDR3. The rearrangement joins TRBV7-9 to TRBJ2-7, with 8 nucleotides matching TRBD1. Germline lookup yields CDR1 SEHNR and CDR2 FQNEAQ (reference sequence). V was clipped by 4 bases and J by 2 bases; unmatched bases: 4. The CDR3 contains 14 residues. The CDR3 sequence is CASSSRTGPYEQYF. The CDR3 DNA reads TGTGCCAGCAGCTCGAGGACAGGGCCCTACGAGCAGTACTTC.

The V and J genes are TRBV4-1 and TRBJ1-3; maybe TRBD1 (5 bases). V shed 1 base and J shed 7 bases, with 17 bases lying between them. The CDR3 has 16 amino acids. Germline CDR1 is MGHRA and CDR2 is YSYEKL. The CDR3: CASSQVRDPPRNTIYF. DNA for the CDR3: TGCGCCAGCAGCCAAGTTCGGGACCCGCCAAGGAACACCATATATTTT.